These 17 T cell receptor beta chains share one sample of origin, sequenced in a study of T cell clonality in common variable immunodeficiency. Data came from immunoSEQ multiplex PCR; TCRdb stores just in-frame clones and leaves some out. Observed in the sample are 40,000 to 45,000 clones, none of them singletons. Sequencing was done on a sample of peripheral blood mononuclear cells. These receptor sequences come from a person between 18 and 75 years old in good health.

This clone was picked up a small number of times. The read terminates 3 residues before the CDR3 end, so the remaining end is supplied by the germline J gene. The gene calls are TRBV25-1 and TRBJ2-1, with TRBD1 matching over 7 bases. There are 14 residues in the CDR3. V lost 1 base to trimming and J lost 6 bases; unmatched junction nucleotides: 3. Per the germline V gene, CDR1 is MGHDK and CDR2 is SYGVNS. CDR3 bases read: TGTGCCAGCAGTGAATTGGGACAGTCCAATGAG. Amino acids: CASSELGQSNE. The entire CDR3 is CASSELGQSNEQFF.

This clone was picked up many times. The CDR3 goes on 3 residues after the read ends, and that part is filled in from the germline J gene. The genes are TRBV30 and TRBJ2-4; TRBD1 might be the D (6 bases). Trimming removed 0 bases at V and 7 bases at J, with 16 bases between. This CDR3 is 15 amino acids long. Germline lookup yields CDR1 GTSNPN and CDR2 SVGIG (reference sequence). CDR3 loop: CAWSVGQGILNIQYF. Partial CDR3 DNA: TGTGCCTGGAGTGTAGGCCAGGGGATTTTGAACATT.

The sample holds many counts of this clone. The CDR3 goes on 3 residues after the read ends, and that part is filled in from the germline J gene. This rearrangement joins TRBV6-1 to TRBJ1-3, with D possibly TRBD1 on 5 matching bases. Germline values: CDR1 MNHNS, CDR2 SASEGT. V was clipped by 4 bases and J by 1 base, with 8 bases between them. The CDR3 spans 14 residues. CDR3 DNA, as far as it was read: TGTGCCAGCAGTGGTGGGGCTTCTGGAAACACC. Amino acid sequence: CASSGGASGNT. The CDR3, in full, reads CASSGGASGNTIYF.

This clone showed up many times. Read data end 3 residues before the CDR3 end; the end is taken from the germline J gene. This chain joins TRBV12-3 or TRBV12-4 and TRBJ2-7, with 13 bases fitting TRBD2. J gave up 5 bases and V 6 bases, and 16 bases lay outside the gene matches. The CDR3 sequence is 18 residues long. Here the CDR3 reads CASRSSGTSGNIGNEQYF. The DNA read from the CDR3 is TGTGCCAGCAGATCTTCAGGGACTAGCGGGAACATTGGAAACGAG.

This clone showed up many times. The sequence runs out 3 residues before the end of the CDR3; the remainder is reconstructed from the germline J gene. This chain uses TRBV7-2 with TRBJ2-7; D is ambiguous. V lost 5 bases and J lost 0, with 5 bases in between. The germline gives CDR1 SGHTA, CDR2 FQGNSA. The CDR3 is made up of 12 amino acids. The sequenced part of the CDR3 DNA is TGTGCCAGCAGCCCCAGCTCCTACGAG. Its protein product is CASSPSSYE. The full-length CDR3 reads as CASSPSSYEQYF.

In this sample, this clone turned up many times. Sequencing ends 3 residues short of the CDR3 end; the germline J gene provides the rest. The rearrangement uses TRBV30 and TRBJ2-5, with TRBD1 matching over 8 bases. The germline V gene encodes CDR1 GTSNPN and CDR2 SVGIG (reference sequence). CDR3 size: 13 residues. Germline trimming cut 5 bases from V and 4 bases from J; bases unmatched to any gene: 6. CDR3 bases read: TGTGCCTGGGACAGGGGTTTGAGAGAGACC. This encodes CAWDRGLRET. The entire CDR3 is CAWDRGLRETQYF.

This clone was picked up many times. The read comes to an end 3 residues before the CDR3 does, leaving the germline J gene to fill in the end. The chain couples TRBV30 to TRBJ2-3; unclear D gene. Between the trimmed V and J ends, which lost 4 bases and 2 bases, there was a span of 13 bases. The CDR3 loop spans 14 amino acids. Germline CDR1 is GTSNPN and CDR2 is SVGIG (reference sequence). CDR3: CAWTSTSFTDTQYF. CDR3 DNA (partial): TGTGCCTGGACCTCGACAAGCTTCACAGATACG.

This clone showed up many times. The CDR3: CSARTLTEASGNTIYF. Incomplete CDR3 DNA: TGCAGTGCTAGAACCCTGACAGAAGCCTCTGGAAACACC. The rearrangement joins TRBV20-1 to TRBJ1-3; D is perhaps TRBD1 (5 bases). The read ends 3 residues shy of where the CDR3 ends; the end is completed using the germline J gene. Trimming cost V 2 bases and J 0 bases, with 14 bases left between them. The CDR3 spans 16 residues. Germline values: CDR1 DFQATT, CDR2 SNEGSKA (reference sequence).

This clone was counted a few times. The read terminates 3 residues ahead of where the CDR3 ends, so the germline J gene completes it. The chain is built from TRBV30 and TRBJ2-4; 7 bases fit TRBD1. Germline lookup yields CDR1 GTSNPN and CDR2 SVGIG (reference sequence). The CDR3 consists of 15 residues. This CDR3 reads CAWNRGPSSIYGQYF. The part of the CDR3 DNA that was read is TGTGCCTGGAATAGGGGGCCGTCTTCGATCTATGGT.

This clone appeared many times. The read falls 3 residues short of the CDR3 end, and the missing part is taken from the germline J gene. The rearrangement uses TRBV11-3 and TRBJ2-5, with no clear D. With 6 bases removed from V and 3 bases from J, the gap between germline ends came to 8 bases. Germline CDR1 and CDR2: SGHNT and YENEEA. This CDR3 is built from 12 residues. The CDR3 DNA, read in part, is TGTGCCAGCAGTCTAAGGGAAGAGACC. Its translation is CASSLREET. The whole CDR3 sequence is CASSLREETQYF. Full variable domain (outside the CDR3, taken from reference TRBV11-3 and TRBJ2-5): EAGVVQSPRYKIIEKKQPVAFWCNPISGHNTLYWYLQNLGQGPELLIRYENEEAVDDSQLPKDRFSAERLKGVDSTLKIQPAELGDSAVYLCASSLREETQYFGPGTRLLVL.

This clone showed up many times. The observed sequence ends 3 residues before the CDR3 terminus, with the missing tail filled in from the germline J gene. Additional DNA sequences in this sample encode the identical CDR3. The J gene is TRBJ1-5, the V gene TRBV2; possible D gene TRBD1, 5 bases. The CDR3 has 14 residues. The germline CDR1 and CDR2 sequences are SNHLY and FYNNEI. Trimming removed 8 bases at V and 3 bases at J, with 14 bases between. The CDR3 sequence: CASATDTLNQPQHF. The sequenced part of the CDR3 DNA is TGTGCCAGCGCCACGGACACACTCAATCAGCCC.

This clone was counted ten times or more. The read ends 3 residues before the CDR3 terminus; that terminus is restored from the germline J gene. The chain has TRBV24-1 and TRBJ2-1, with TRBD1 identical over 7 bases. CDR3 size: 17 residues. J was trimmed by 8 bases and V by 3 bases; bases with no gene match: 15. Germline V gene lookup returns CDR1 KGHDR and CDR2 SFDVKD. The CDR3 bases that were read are TGTGCCACCAGTGATGTCCAGGGGGACAGTCTCTTGGATGAG. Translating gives CATSDVQGDSLLDE. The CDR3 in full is CATSDVQGDSLLDEQFF.

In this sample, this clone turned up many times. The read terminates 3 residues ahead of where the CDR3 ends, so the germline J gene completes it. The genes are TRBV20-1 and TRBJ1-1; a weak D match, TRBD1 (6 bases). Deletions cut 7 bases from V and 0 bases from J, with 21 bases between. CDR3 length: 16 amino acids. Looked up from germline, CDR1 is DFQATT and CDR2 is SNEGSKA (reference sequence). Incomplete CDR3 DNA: TGCAGTGTGGAACCCAACAGGGACATCATGAACACTGAA. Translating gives CSVEPNRDIMNTE. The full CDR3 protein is CSVEPNRDIMNTEAFF.

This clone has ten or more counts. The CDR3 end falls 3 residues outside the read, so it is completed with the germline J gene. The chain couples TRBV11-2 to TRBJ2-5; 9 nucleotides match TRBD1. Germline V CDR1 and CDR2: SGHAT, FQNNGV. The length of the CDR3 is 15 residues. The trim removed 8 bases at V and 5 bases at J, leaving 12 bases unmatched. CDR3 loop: CASAPGNRGQETQYF. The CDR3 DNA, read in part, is TGTGCCAGCGCCCCGGGGAACAGGGGGCAGGAGACC.

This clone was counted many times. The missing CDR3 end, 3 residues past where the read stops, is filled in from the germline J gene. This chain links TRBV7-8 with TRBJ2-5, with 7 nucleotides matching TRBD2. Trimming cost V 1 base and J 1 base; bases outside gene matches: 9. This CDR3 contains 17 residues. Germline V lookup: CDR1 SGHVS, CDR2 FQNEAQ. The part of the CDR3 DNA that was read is TGTGCCAGCAGCTTAGAGGCGGGAGACGGCTTCCAAGAGACC. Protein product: CASSLEAGDGFQET. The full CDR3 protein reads CASSLEAGDGFQETQYF.

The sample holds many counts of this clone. CDR3: CSFSGSFSYEQYF. CDR3 bases read: TGCAGCTTCAGCGGGAGCTTTTCCTACGAG. The gene calls are TRBV29-1 and TRBJ2-7; TRBD2 agrees at 8 bases. The read halts 3 residues ahead of the CDR3 end, with the missing end drawn from the germline J gene. The CDR3 sequence is 13 residues long. CDR1 is SQVTM and CDR2 is ANQGSEA in the germline V gene. Unmatched junction bases numbered 7, after V lost 8 bases and J lost 1 base.

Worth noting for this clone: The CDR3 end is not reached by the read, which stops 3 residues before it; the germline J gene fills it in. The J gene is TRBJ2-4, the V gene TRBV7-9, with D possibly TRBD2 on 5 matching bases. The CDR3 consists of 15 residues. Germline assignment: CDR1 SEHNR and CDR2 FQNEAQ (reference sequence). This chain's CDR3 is CASSLDGLANYGQYF. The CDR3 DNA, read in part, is TGTGCCAGCAGCTTAGATGGGCTAGCTAACTATGGT.